This T cell receptor beta chain was identified during a study of OX40 agonist ivuxolimab in advanced cancers. Libraries were prepared by immunoSEQ multiplex PCR; TCRdb keeps only in-frame clonotypes and omits some of them. Of over 30,000 clones listed, roughly 77% are singletons. The CDR3 is 15 amino acids. Deletions cut 5 bases from V and 5 bases from J, with 18 bases between. The germline gives CDR1 LNHDA, CDR2 SQIVND (reference sequence). Exclusion applied to patients with autoimmune disease history or systemic immunosuppression. The receptor was derived from an adult with an advanced solid tumor such as melanoma, head and neck, liver or kidney cancer. The sample here was CD4+ or CD8+ T cells sorted from blood, taken in a trial of the OX40 agonist ivuxolimab. The chain employs TRBV19 and TRBJ1-1; D is possibly TRBD1 (6 bases). The CDR3 sequence: CASSATRGAGTEAFF. The CDR3 nucleotides are TGTGCCAGTAGTGCTACTCGGGGGGCAGGTACTGAAGCTTTCTTT.